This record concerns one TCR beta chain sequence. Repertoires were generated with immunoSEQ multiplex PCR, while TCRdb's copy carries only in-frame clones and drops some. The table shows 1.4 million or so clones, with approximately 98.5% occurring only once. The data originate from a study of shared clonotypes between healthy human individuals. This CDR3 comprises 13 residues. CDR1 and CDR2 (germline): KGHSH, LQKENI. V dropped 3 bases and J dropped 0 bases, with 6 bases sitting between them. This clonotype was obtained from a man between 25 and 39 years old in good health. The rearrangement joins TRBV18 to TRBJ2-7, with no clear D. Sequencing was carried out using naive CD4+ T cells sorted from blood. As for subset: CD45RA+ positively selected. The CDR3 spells CASSPTNSYEQYF. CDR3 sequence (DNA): TGTGCCAGCTCACCGACAAACTCCTACGAGCAGTACTTC.